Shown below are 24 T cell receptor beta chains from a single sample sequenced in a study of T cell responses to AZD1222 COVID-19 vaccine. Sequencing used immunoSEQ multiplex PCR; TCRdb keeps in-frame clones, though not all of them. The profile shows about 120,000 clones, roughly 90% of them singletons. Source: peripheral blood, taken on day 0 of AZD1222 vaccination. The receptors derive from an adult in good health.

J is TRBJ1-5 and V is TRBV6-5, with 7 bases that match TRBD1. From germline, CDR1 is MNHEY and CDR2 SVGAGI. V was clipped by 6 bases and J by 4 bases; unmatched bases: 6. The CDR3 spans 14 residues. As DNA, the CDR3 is TGTGCCAGCAGACCCGGGACAGCTAATCAGCCCCAGCATTTT. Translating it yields CASRPGTANQPQHF.

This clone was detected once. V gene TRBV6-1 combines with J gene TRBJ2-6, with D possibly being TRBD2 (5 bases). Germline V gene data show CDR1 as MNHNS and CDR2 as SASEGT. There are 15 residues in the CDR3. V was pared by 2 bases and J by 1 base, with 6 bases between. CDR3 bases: TGTGCCAGCAGTGAACGAGGGTCTGGGGCCAACGTCCTGACTTTC. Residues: CASSERGSGANVLTF.

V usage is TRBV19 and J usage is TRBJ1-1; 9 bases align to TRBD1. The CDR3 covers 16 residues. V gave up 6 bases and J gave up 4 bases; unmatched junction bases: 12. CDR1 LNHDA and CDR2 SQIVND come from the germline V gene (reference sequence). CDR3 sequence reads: CASRPGTGQWGTEAFF. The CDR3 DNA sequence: TGTGCCAGTAGGCCAGGGACAGGGCAATGGGGCACTGAAGCTTTCTTT.

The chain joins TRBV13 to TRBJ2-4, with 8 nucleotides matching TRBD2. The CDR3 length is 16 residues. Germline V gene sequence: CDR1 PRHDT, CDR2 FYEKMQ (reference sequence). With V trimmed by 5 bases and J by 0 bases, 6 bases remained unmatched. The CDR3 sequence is CASSASGGQAKNIQYF. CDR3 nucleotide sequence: TGTGCCAGCAGCGCGAGCGGGGGCCAAGCCAAAAACATTCAGTACTTC.

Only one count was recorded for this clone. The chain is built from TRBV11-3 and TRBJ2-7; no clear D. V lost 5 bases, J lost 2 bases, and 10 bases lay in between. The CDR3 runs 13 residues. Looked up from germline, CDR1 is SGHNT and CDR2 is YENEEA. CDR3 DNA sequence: TGTGCCAGCAGCCCTACCTCAGCCTACGAGCAGTACTTC. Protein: CASSPTSAYEQYF.

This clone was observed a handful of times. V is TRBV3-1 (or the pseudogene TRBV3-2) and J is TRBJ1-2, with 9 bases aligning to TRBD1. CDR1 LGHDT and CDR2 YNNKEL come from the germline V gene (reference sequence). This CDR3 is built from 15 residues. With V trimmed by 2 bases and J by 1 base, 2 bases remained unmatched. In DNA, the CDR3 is TGTGCCAGCAGCCAAACGGACAGGGGTAACTATGGCTACACCTTC. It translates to CASSQTDRGNYGYTF.

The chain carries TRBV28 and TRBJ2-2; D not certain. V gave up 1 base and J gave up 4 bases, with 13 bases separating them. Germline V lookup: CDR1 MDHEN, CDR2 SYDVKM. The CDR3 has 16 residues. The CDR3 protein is CASSLLLGSGTGELFF. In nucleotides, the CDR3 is TGTGCCAGCAGTTTATTACTCGGGTCGGGCACCGGGGAGCTGTTTTTT.

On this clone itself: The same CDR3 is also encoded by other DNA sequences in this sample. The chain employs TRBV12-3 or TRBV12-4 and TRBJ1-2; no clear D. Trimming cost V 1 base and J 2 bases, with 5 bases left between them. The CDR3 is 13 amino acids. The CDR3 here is CASSLGRNYGYTF. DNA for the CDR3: TGTGCCAGCAGTTTAGGGAGGAACTATGGCTACACCTTC.

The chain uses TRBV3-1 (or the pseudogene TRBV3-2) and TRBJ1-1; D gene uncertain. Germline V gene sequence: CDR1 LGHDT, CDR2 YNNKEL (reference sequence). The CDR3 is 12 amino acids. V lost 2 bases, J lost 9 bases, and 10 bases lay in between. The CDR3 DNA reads TGTGCCAGCAGCCAAACACCGGAGAAAGCTTTCTTT. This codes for CASSQTPEKAFF.

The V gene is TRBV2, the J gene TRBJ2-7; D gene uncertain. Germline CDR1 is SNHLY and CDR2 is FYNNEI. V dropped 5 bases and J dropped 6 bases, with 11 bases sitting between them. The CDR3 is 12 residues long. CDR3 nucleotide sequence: TGTGCCAGCAGTTCTAGTGAACTCGAGCAGTACTTC. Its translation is CASSSSELEQYF. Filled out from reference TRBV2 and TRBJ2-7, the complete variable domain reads EPEVTQTPSHQVTQMGQEVILRCVPISNHLYFYWYRQILGQKVEFLVSFYNNEISEKSEIFDDQFSVERPDGSNFTLKIRSTKLEDSAMYFCASSSSELEQYFGPGTRLTVT.

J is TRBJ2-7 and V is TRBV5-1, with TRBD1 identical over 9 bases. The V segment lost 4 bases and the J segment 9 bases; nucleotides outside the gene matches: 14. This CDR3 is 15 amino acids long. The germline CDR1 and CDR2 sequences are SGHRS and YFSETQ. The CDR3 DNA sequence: TGCGCCAGCAGCCTAGGGACAGGGCCCTGGATGGGGCAGTACTTC. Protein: CASSLGTGPWMGQYF. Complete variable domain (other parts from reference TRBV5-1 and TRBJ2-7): KAGVTQTPRYLIKTRGQQVTLSCSPISGHRSVSWYQQTPGQGLQFLFEYFSETQRNKGNFPGRFSGRQFSNSRSEMNVSTLELGDSALYLCASSLGTGPWMGQYFGPGTRLTVT.

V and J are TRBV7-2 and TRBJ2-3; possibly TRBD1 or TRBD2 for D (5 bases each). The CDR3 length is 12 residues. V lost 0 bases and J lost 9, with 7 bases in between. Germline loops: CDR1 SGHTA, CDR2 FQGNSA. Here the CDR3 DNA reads TGTGCCAGCAGCTTAGCGGGGGAGACGCAGTATTTT. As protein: CASSLAGETQYF.

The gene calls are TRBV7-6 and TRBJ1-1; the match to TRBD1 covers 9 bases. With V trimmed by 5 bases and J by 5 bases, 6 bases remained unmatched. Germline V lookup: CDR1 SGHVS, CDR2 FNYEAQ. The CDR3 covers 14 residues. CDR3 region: CASSRDRGGTEAFF. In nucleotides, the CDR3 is TGTGCCAGCAGCCGCGACAGGGGGGGGACTGAAGCTTTCTTT.

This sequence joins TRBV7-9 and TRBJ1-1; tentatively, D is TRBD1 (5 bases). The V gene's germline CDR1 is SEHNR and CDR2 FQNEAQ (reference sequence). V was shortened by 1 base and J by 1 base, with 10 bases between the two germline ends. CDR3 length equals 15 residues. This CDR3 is CASSLGGVENTEAFF. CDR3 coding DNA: TGTGCCAGCAGCTTAGGGGGGGTAGAGAACACTGAAGCTTTCTTT. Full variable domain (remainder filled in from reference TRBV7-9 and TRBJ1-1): DTGVSQNPRHKITKRGQNVTFRCDPISEHNRLYWYRQTLGQGPEFLTYFQNEAQLEKSRLLSDRFSAERPKGSFSTLEIQRTEQGDSAMYLCASSLGGVENTEAFFGQGTRLTVV.

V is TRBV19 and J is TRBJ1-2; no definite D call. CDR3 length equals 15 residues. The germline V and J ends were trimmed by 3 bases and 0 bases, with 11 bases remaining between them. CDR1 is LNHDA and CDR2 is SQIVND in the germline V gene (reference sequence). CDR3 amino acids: CASSIRTAANYGYTF. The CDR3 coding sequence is TGTGCCAGTAGTATTCGGACTGCGGCTAACTATGGCTACACCTTC.

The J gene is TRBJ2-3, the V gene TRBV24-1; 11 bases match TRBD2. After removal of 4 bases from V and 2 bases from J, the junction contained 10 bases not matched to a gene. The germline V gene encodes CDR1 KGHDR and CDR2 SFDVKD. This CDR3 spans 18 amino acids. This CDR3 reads CATSEAGGTSGTTDTQYF. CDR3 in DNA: TGTGCCACCAGTGAAGCCGGAGGGACTAGCGGTACCACAGATACGCAGTATTTT.

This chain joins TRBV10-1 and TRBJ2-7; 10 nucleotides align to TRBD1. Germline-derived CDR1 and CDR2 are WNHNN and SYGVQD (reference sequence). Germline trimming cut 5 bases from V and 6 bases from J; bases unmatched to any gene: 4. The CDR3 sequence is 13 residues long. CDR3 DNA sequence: TGCGCCAGCAGTCCAAGGACAGGGGGCGAGCAGTACTTC. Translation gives CASSPRTGGEQYF.

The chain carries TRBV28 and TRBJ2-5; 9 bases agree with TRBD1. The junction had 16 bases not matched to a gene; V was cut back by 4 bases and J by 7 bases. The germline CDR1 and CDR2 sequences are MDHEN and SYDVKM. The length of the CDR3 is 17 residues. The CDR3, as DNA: TGTGCCAGCAGTTCTACGCTAAGACAGGGGGACACAGCGACCCAGTACTTC. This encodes CASSSTLRQGDTATQYF.

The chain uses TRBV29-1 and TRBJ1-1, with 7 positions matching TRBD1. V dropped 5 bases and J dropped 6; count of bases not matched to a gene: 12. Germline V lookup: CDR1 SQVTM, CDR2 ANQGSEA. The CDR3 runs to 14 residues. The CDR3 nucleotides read TGCAGCGTTTCTCAGGGGGAGTCTTGGTCTGAAGCTTTCTTT. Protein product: CSVSQGESWSEAFF.

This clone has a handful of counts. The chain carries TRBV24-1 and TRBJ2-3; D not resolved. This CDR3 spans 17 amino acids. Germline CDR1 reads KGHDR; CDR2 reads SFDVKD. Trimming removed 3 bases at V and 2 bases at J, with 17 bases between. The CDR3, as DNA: TGTGCCACCAGTGATCCCCCATCATCAGATTACACAGATACGCAGTATTTT. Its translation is CATSDPPSSDYTDTQYF.

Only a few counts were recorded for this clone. CDR3 nucleotide sequence: TGCGCCAGCAGCCAAGGGGACACCCGGGGGAACACTGAAGCTTTCTTT. It yields the protein CASSQGDTRGNTEAFF. The rearrangement links TRBV4-1 to TRBJ1-1; weak D call: TRBD1 (6 bases). CDR1 and CDR2 (germline): MGHRA, YSYEKL. The germline V and J ends were trimmed by 1 base and 1 base, with 13 bases remaining between them. The CDR3 extends over 16 amino acids.

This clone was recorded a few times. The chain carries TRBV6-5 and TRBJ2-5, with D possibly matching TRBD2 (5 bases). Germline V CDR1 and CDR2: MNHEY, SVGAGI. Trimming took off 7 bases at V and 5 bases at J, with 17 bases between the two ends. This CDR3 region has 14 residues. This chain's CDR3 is CASTQPGDLETQYF. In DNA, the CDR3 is TGTGCCAGCACCCAACCCGGGGATTTGGAGACCCAGTACTTC.

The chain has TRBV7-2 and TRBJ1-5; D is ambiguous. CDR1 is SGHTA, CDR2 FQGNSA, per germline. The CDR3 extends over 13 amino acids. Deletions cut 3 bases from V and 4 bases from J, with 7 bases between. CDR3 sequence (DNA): TGTGCCAGCAGCTTCCAGAATAATCAGCCCCAGCATTTT. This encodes CASSFQNNQPQHF.

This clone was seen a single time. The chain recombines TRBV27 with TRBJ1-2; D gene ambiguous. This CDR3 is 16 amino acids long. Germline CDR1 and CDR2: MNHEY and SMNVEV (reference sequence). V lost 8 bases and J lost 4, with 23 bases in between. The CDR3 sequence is CASAPGLIFLGYGYTF. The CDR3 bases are TGTGCCAGCGCACCGGGCCTAATATTTCTCGGCTATGGCTACACCTTC.